This T cell receptor (beta chain) was captured by sequencing in a study of regulatory dendritic cells for organ transplantation. Across the whole study: Day 6 dendritic cell cultures were stimulated with LPS.

The count of this clone is one. What it binds is unknown. V lost 5 bases, J lost 4 bases, and 10 bases stayed unmatched. In germline, CDR1 is SGHVS, CDR2 FQNEAQ. The CDR3 is 16 amino acids. Sorted subsets were CFSE-labeled and cultured around five days with allogeneic dendritic cells. The method was immunoSEQ multiplex PCR; TCRdb's version includes in-frame clones alone and lacks a portion of them. The table has over 9,000 clones, 85% to 90% seen once. The receptor was derived from a human donor in good health. The chain recombines TRBV7-8 with TRBJ2-1; 8 bases fit TRBD2. Source material: naive CD8+ T cells from blood cultured with dendritic cells. Subset defined: CD45RA+ naive T cells. This CDR3 reads CASSPGGAGGYNEQFF. CDR3 in DNA: TGTGCCAGCAGCCCCGGCGGGGCGGGAGGTTACAATGAGCAGTTCTTC.